This T cell receptor beta chain was captured by sequencing in a study of T cell responses to AZD1222 COVID-19 vaccine. The germline V gene has CDR1 MDHEN and CDR2 SYDVKM. This CDR3 has 15 residues. The J segment lost 5 bases and the V segment lost 2 bases, leaving 5 bases of the junction unmatched. Study conclusions and caveats: Spike-spanning, vaccine-associated CD4 TCRs were dominant at 160-218 and 743-854. Sampling that yielded the repertoires occurred only after the peak T cell response. Spike-specific TCR repertoires showed rising breadth and depth after two AZD1222 doses.

The repertoire was sequenced with immunoSEQ multiplex PCR; TCRdb's copy has only in-frame clones and lacks some. Of approximately 150,000 clones listed, about 91% were seen once; the top ten hold under 1.2%. This clone was seen just once. Its antigen remains unknown. The sample in question was peripheral blood, obtained 28 days after the second AZD1222 dose. The clonotype was recovered from an adult who received the AZD1222 COVID-19 vaccine. The chain carries TRBV28 and TRBJ2-7; TRBD1 aligns across 11 bases. The CDR3 region has the DNA TGTGCCAGCAGTTTAGGGGGGACAGGGGGGCACGAGCAGTACTTC. Its protein product is CASSLGGTGGHEQYF.